This TCR beta chain was sequenced during a study of human T cells and chemical hapten exposure. The time point denotes: pre-sensitization, week 0. As to treatment: therapeutic diphenylcyclopropenone sensitization with weekly scalp DPC. MiXCR, run by TCRdb on the RACE reads, gives a single entry per CDR3 protein. The sample contains about 350,000 distinct CDR3 sequences, about 5% of which appear only once. This clonotype was detected only a few times. Trimming removed 7 bases from V and 4 bases from J, with 15 bases in between. The CDR3 runs 14 residues. CDR1 is KGHSH and CDR2 is LQKENI in the germline V gene.

Sequencing used whole blood, obtained in connection with sensitization to the hapten diphenylcyclopropenone (DPC). This receptor was identified in a young woman with alopecia areata. Some clones in this sample may be carry-over from other donors' samples. The chain uses TRBV18 and TRBJ2-3; either TRBD1 or TRBD2 may fit D (6 bases each). CDR3 sequence reads: CASLPRGAADTQYF. As DNA, the CDR3 is TGTGCCAGCTTACCGAGGGGGGCCGCAGATACGCAGTATTTT.